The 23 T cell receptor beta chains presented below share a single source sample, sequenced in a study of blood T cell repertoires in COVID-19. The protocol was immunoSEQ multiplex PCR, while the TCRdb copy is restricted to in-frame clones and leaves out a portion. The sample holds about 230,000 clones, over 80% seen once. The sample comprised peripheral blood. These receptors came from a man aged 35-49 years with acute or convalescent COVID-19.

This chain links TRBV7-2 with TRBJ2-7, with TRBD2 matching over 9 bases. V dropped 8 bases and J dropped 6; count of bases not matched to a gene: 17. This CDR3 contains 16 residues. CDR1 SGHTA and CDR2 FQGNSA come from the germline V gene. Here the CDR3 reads CASSPAASGNLGEQYF. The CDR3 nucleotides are TGTGCCAGCTCCCCTGCGGCTAGCGGGAATCTGGGCGAGCAGTACTTC.

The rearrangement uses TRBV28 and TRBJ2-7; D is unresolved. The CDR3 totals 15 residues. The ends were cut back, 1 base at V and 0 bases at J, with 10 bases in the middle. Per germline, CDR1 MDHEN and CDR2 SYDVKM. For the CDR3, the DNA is TGTGCCAGCAGTTTATCAGGTTTTAGCTCCTACGAGCAGTACTTC. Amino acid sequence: CASSLSGFSSYEQYF.

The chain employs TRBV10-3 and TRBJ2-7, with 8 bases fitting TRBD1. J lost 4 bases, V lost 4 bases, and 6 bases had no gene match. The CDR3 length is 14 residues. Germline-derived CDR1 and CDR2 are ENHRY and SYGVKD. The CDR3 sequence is CAISVRTGRYEQYF. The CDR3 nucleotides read TGTGCCATCAGTGTTCGGACAGGGCGGTACGAGCAGTACTTC.

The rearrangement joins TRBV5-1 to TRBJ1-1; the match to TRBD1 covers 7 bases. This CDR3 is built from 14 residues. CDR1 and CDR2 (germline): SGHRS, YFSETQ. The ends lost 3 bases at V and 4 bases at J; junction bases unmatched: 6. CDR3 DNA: TGCGCCAGCAGCTCCCAGACAGGGACCACTGAAGCTTTCTTT. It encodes CASSSQTGTTEAFF. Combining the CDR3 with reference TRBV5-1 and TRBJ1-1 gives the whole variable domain KAGVTQTPRYLIKTRGQQVTLSCSPISGHRSVSWYQQTPGQGLQFLFEYFSETQRNKGNFPGRFSGRQFSNSRSEMNVSTLELGDSALYLCASSSQTGTTEAFFGQGTRLTVV.

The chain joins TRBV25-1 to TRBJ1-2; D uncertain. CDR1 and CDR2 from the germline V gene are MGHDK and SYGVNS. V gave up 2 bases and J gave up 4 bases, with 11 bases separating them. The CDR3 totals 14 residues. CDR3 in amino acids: CASSEGDITYGYTF. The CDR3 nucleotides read TGTGCCAGCAGTGAAGGTGACATCACCTATGGCTACACCTTC.

The CDR3 nucleotides read TGTGCCAGCAGCCAAGTTCCGGGACAGATCGTCTCCTATAATTCACCCCTCCACTTT. Its protein is CASSQVPGQIVSYNSPLHF. V is TRBV3-1 (or the pseudogene TRBV3-2) and J is TRBJ1-6, with 7 positions matching TRBD1. This CDR3 comprises 19 residues. V lost 1 base, J lost 0 bases, and 9 bases stayed unmatched. Germline-derived CDR1 and CDR2 are LGHDT and YNNKEL (reference sequence).

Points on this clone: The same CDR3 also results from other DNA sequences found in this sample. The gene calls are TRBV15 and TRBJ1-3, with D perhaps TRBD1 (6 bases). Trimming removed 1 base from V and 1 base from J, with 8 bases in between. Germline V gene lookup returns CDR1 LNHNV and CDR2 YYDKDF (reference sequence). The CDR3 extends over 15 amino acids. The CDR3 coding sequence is TGTGCCACCAGCAGAGGGACAGATTCTGGAAACACCATATATTTT. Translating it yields CATSRGTDSGNTIYF.

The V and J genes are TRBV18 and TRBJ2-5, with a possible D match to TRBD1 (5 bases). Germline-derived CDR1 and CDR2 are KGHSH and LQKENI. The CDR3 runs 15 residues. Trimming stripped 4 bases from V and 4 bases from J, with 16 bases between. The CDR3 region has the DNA TGTGCCAGCTCACTGACAGATATTACGGGAGAGACCCAGTACTTC. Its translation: CASSLTDITGETQYF.

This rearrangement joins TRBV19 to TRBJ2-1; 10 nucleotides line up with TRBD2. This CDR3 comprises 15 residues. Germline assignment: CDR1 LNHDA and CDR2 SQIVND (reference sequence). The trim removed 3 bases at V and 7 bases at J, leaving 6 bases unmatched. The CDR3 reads CASSIPSGRGNEQFF. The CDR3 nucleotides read TGTGCCAGTAGTATCCCCAGCGGGAGGGGAAATGAGCAGTTCTTC. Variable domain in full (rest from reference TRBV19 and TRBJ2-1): DGGITQSPKYLFRKEGQNVTLSCEQNLNHDAMYWYRQDPGQGLRLIYYSQIVNDFQKGDIAEGYSVSREKKESFPLTVTSAQKNPTAFYLCASSIPSGRGNEQFFGPGTRLTVL.

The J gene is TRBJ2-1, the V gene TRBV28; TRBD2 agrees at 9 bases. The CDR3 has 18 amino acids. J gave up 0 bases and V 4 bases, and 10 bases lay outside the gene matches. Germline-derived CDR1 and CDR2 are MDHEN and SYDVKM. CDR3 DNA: TGTGCCAGCAGTTCCCAGCAGGCGGGAGGGAGCTCCTACAATGAGCAGTTCTTC. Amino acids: CASSSQQAGGSSYNEQFF. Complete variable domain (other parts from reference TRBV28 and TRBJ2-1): DVKVTQSSRYLVKRTGEKVFLECVQDMDHENMFWYRQDPGLGLRLIYFSYDVKMKEKGDIPEGYSVSREKKERFSLILESASTNQTSMYLCASSSQQAGGSSYNEQFFGPGTRLTVL.

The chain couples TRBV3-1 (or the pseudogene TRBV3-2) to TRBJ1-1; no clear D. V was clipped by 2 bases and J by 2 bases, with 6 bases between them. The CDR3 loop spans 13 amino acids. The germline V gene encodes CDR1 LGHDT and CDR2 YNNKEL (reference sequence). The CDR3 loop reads CASSQTINTEAFF. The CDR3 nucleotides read TGTGCCAGCAGCCAAACAATTAACACTGAAGCTTTCTTT.

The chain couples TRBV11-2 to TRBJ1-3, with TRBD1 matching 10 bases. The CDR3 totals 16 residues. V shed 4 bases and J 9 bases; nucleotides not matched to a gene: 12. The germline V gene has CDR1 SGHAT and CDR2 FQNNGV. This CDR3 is CASSSPGQGPFATIYF. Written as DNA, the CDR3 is TGTGCCAGCAGCTCCCCGGGACAGGGGCCCTTCGCCACCATATATTTT.

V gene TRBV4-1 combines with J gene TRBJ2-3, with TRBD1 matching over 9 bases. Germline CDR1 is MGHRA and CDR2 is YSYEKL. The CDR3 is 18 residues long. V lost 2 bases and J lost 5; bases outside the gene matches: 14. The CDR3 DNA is TGCGCCAGCAGCCAACCCTCTTTAAAGGACAGGGGCAGAGATACGCAGTATTTT. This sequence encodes CASSQPSLKDRGRDTQYF.

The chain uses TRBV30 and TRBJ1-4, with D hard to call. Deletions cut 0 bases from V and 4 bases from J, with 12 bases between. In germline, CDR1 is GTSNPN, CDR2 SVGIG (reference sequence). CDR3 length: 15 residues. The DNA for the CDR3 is TGTGCCTGGAGTGTACTTTTTGGGAGTAATGAAAAACTGTTTTTT. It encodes CAWSVLFGSNEKLFF.

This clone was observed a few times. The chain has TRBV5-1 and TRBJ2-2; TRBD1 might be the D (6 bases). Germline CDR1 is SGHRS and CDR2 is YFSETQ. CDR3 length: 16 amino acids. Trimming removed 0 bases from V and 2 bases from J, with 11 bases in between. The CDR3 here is CASSLARGINTGELFF. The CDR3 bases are TGCGCCAGCAGCTTGGCCAGGGGAATTAACACCGGGGAGCTGTTTTTT.

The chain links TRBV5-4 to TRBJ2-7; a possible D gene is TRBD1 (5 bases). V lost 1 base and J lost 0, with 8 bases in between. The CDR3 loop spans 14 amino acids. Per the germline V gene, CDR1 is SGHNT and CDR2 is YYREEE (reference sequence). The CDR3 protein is CASSLKGISYEQYF. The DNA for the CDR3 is TGTGCCAGCAGCTTGAAGGGGATCTCCTACGAGCAGTACTTC.

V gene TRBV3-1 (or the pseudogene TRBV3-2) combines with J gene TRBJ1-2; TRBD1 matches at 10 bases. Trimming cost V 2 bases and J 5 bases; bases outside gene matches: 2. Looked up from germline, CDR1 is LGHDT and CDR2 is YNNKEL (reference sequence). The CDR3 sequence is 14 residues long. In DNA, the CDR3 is TGTGCCAGCAGCCAACGGACAGGGGGATATGGCTACACCTTC. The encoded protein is CASSQRTGGYGYTF.

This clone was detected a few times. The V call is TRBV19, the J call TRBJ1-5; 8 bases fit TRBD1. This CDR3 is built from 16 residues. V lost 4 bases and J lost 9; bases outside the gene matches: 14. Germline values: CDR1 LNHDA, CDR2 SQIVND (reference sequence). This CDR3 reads CASSTRTGQGSGPQHF. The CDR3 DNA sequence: TGTGCCAGTAGTACCCGGACAGGGCAGGGCTCGGGGCCCCAGCATTTT.

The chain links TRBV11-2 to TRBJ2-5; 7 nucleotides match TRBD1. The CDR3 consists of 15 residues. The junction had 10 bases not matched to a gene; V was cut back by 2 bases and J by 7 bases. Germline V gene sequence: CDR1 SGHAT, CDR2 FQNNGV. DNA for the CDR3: TGTGCCAGCAGCTTATTCCGACAGGGCGTGGGGACCCAGTACTTC. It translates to CASSLFRQGVGTQYF.

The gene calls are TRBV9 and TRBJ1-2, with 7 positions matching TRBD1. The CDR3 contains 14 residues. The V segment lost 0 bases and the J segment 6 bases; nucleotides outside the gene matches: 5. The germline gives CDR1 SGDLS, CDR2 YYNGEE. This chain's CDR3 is CASSVAKTGDGYTF. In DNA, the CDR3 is TGTGCCAGCAGCGTAGCTAAAACAGGGGATGGCTACACCTTC.

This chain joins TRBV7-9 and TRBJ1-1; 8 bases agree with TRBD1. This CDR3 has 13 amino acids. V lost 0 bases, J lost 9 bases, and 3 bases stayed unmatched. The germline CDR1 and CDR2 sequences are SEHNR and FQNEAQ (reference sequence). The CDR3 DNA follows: TGTGCCAGCAGCTTAGCTGGACAGGGTAAAGCTTTCTTT. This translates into CASSLAGQGKAFF.

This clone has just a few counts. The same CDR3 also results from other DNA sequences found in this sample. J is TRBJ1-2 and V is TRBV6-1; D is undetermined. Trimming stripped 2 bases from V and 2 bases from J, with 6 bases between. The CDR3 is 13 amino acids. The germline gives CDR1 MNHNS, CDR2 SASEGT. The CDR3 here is CASSERGNYGYTF. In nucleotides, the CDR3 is TGTGCCAGCAGTGAAAGAGGGAACTATGGCTACACCTTC.

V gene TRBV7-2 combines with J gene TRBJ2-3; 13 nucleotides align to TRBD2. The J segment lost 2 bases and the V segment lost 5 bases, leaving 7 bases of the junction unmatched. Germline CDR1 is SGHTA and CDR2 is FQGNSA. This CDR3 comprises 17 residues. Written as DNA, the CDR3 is TGTGCCAGCAGCCCAGGGACTAGCGGGGCGGTCACAGATACGCAGTATTTT. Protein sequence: CASSPGTSGAVTDTQYF.